This TCR beta chain was retrieved from a study of radiotherapy plus CTLA-4 blockade in lung cancer. Study-wide context: Objective response was observed in more than 15% of patients, and disease control in 31%.

This clone was seen once. The antigen is not known. Clones were sequenced by immunoSEQ multiplex PCR, and TCRdb holds only the in-frame ones, with some missing. The table shows tens of thousands of clones, with around 79% occurring only once. Notes on the study in general: Reported findings show early blood T cell clone dynamics, with interferon-beta, best predicted response. After radiotherapy and ipilimumab, tumor-derived clones expanded in peripheral blood.

Participants had chemo-refractory metastatic non-small-cell lung cancer and were treated with focal radiation plus ipilimumab CTLA-4 blockade. The V and J ends lost 7 bases and 1 base, in that order; junction bases with no gene match: 2. This CDR3 has 14 residues. Germline CDR1 is SNHLY and CDR2 is FYNNEI. V is TRBV2 and J is TRBJ1-5, with 9 bases aligning to TRBD1. Sequences were derived from peripheral blood, sampled from a patient treated with radiotherapy plus ipilimumab. The TCR originated in a human donor with non-small cell lung cancer who had a partial response to radiotherapy plus ipilimumab. Some clones in this sample may be carry-over from other donors' samples. This CDR3 is CASNGQGSNQPQHF. The CDR3 DNA sequence: TGTGCCAGCAATGGACAGGGGAGCAATCAGCCCCAGCATTTT.